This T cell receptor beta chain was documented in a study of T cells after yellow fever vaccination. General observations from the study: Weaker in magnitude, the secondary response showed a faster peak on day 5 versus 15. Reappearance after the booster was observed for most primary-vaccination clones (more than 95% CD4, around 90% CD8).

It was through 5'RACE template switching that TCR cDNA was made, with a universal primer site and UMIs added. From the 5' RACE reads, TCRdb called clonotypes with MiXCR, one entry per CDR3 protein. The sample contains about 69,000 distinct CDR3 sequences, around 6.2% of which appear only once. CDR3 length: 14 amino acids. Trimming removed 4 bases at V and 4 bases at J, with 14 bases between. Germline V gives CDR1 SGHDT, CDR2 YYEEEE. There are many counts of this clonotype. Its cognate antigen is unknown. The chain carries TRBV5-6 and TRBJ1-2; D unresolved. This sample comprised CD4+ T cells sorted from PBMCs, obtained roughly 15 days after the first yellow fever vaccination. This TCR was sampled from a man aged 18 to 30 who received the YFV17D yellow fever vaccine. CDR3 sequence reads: CASSPGGQIYGYTF. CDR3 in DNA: TGTGCCAGCAGCCCAGGAGGGCAGATCTATGGCTACACCTTC. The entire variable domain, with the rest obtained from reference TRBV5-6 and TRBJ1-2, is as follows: DAGVTQSPTHLIKTRGQQVTLRCSPKSGHDTVSWYQQALGQGPQFIFQYYEEEERQRGNFPDRFSGHQFPNYSSELNVNALLLGDSALYLCASSPGGQIYGYTFGSGTRLTVV.